A single sample gave rise to the 6 T cell receptor beta chains below, sequenced in a study of long-term antiretroviral therapy in people with HIV. Running of the v3.0 immunoSEQ assay took place at survey level. The method was immunoSEQ multiplex PCR; TCRdb's version includes in-frame clones alone and lacks a portion of them. This table holds 30,000 to 40,000 clones, over 75% found once. Sequences were derived from unsorted PBMCs, sampled 0.6 years after starting antiretroviral therapy. The receptors originated from a man aged 18 to 30 with HIV.

The genes are TRBV5-1 and TRBJ2-7; D may be TRBD1 or TRBD2 (5 bases each). The CDR3 totals 13 residues. Trimming took 1 base from V and 5 from J, leaving 10 bases between them. From germline, CDR1 is SGHRS and CDR2 YFSETQ. The CDR3 spells CASSLSGSDEQYF. The CDR3 coding sequence is TGCGCCAGCAGCTTGTCAGGGAGCGACGAGCAGTACTTC.

V is TRBV28 and J is TRBJ2-5; no clear D gene. The CDR3 sequence is 13 residues long. V lost 6 bases and J lost 1, with 9 bases in between. The V gene's germline CDR1 is MDHEN and CDR2 SYDVKM. The CDR3 protein is CASSGRPQETQYF. The CDR3 DNA follows: TGTGCCAGCAGCGGAAGGCCCCAAGAGACCCAGTACTTC.

V and J are TRBV7-2 and TRBJ2-2, with 12 bases fitting TRBD1. The CDR3 contains 18 residues. Germline trimming cut 8 bases from V and 1 base from J; bases unmatched to any gene: 11. Germline V CDR1 and CDR2: SGHTA, FQGNSA. The CDR3 bases are TGTGCCAGCGGGGACAGGGGGCCGTTGGGATTGAACACCGGGGAGCTGTTTTTT. Residues: CASGDRGPLGLNTGELFF. The variable domain in full, completed from reference TRBV7-2 and TRBJ2-2, reads GAGVSQSPSNKVTEKGKDVELRCDPISGHTALYWYRQSLGQGLEFLIYFQGNSAPDKSGLPSDRFSAERTGGSVSTLTIQRTQQEDSAVYLCASGDRGPLGLNTGELFFGEGSRLTVL.

The chain carries TRBV28 and TRBJ2-1; TRBD2 matches 11 bases. Germline V gene lookup returns CDR1 MDHEN and CDR2 SYDVKM. The CDR3 is made up of 17 amino acids. V lost 4 bases, J lost 2 bases, and 7 bases stayed unmatched. The CDR3 is CASSSPGLAVTYNEQFF. The CDR3 DNA follows: TGTGCCAGCAGTTCTCCGGGACTAGCGGTGACCTACAATGAGCAGTTCTTC.

V usage is TRBV15 and J usage is TRBJ2-5; D is perhaps TRBD1 (5 bases). Trimming removed 3 bases at V and 4 bases at J, with 18 bases between. Germline-derived CDR1 and CDR2 are LNHNV and YYDKDF (reference sequence). This CDR3 has 16 residues. The CDR3 loop is CATSSYRGFPSETQYF. DNA of the CDR3: TGTGCCACCAGCAGTTATAGGGGATTCCCCTCAGAGACCCAGTACTTC.

The gene calls are TRBV25-1 and TRBJ1-1; D may be TRBD1 (5 bases). The CDR3 totals 14 residues. CDR1 and CDR2 from the germline V gene are MGHDK and SYGVNS. Trimming left V 3 bases short and J 3 bases short, with 11 bases between. CDR3 sequence reads: CASSEQGRDTEAFF. The DNA of the CDR3 is TGTGCCAGCAGTGAGCAGGGACGGGACACTGAAGCTTTCTTT.